These T cell receptor beta chains were read from a single sample in a study of shared clonotypes between healthy human individuals. Generated by immunoSEQ multiplex PCR, the TCRdb table keeps only in-frame clones and is missing some. Of approximately 2,200,000 clones listed, 85% to 95% are singletons. Sequenced material: naive CD8+ T cells from PBMCs. These receptors all stem from a man between 18 and 35 years old in good health. Some clones in this sample may be carry-over from other donors' samples. CDR3s include the opening cysteine and the closing phenylalanine or tryptophan. A D gene is named only where the DNA matches it firmly. Clone size, where shown, is once, few, many, or a class for clones that have expanded.

>NA|TRBV4-1|NA|TRBJ1-1
CASSPYGRIRTEAFF
TGCGCCAGCAGCCCATACGGCAGAATTCGAACTGAAGCTTTCTTT
>TRBD1|TRBV7-9|once|TRBJ1-2
CASSLAGTAHYGYTF
TGTGCCAGCAGCTTAGCTGGGACAGCCCACTATGGCTACACCTTC
>NA|TRBV13|NA|TRBJ2-7
CASSLGTHYEQYF
TGTGCCAGCAGCTTAGGGACACACTACGAGCAGTACTTC
>TRBD1|TRBV28|NA|TRBJ2-7
CASSLLISRGQTYEQYF
TGTGCCAGCAGTCTACTAATAAGCCGGGGACAGACCTACGAGCAGTACTTC
>NA|TRBV28|NA|TRBJ2-7
CASSLRGGQDEQYF
TGTGCCAGCAGTTTACGGGGAGGCCAAGACGAGCAGTACTTC
>NA|TRBV7-9|NA|TRBJ2-7
CASSFLEREQEQYF
TGTGCCAGCAGCTTTCTTGAGAGGGAACAGGAGCAGTACTTC
>TRBD2|TRBV27|NA|TRBJ2-7
CASSLARLAGGPYEQYF
TGTGCCAGCAGTTTGGCCCGACTAGCGGGAGGTCCCTACGAGCAGTACTTC
>NA|TRBV28|NA|TRBJ2-7
CASRSLRGLEQYF
TGTGCCAGCAGATCCCTCCGTGGCCTCGAGCAGTACTTC
>NA|TRBV7-9|NA|TRBJ2-7
CASSPEQANEQYF
TGTGCCAGCAGCCCTGAACAGGCTAACGAGCAGTACTTC
>NA|TRBV6-5|NA|TRBJ1-1
CASSNLGATEAFF
TGTGCCAGCAGTAACCTCGGGGCCACTGAAGCTTTCTTT
>TRBD1|TRBV29-1|once|TRBJ2-7
CSVFSGTGVNYEQYF
TGCAGCGTTTTTTCTGGGACAGGGGTTAACTACGAGCAGTACTTC
>TRBD1|TRBV27|once|TRBJ1-2
CASSLSRGLGYGYTF
TGTGCCAGCAGTTTAAGTAGGGGGCTCGGTTATGGCTACACCTTC
>NA|TRBV27|NA|TRBJ1-5
CASSLQETEPQHF
TGTGCCAGCAGTTTACAGGAGACGGAGCCCCAGCATTTT
>TRBD1|TRBV10-3|NA|TRBJ2-7
CAISASLGQVIDEQYF
TGTGCCATCAGTGCGAGCTTGGGACAGGTAATCGACGAGCAGTACTTC
>NA|TRBV2|NA|TRBJ2-5
CASSVREIQETQYF
TGTGCCAGCAGTGTCCGGGAAATCCAAGAGACCCAGTACTTC
>NA|TRBV6-5|NA|TRBJ2-2
CASSSPRTRPPGELFF
TGTGCCAGCAGTTCCCCCCGGACCCGGCCCCCCGGGGAGCTGTTTTTT
>NA|TRBV28|NA|TRBJ2-2
CASKEQGGTGELFF
TGTGCCAGCAAGGAGCAGGGGGGCACCGGGGAGCTGTTTTTT
>TRBD2|TRBV5-5|NA|TRBJ2-5
CASSYWTSGQETQYF
TGTGCCAGCAGCTACTGGACTAGCGGACAAGAGACCCAGTACTTC
>NA|TRBV27|NA|TRBJ1-5
CASSFFGVQPQHF
TGTGCCAGCAGTTTTTTCGGGGTTCAGCCCCAGCATTTT
>TRBD1|TRBV7-9|NA|TRBJ1-4
CASSVGQLATNEKLFF
TGTGCCAGCAGCGTGGGACAGCTTGCAACTAATGAAAAACTGTTTTTT
>NA|TRBV28|NA|TRBJ2-4
CASSLTLSGHKNIQYF
TGTGCCAGCAGTTTGACGTTGAGCGGCCACAAAAACATTCAGTACTTC
>NA|TRBV7-8|NA|TRBJ2-7
CASSLVGSTTYEQYF
TGTGCCAGCAGCTTAGTAGGGTCAACTACCTACGAGCAGTACTTC
>TRBD1|TRBV10-3|NA|TRBJ1-4
CAIRETDRINEKLFF
TGTGCCATCAGGGAAACGGACAGGATAAATGAAAAACTGTTTTTT
>TRBD1|TRBV5-1|NA|TRBJ2-3
CASSAARGQGADTQYF
TGCGCCAGCAGCGCCGCACGAGGACAGGGAGCAGATACGCAGTATTTT
>TRBD2|TRBV10-3|NA|TRBJ2-7
CAVRTRSDEQYF
TGTGCCGTAAGGACTAGAAGTGACGAGCAGTACTTC